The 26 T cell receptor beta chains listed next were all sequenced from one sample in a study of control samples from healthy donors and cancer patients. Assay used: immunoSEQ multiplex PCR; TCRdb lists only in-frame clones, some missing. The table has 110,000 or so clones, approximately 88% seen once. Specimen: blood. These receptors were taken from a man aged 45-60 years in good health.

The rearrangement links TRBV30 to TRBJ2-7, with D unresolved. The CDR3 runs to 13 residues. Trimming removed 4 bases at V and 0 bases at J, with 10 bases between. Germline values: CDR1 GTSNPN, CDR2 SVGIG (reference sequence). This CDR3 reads CAWTRSSSYEQYF. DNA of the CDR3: TGTGCCTGGACGAGGTCTAGCTCCTACGAGCAGTACTTC.

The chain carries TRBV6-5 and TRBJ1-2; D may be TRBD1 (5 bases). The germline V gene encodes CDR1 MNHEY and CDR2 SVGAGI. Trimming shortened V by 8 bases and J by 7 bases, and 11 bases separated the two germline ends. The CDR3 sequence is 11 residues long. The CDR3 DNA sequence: TGTGCCAGCGGGGGAGAACGTGGCTACACCTTC. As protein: CASGGERGYTF.

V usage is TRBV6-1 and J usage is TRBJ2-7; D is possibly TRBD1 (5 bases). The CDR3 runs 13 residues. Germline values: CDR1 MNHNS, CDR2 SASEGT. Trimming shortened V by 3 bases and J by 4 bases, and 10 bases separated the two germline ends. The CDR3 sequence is CASSDGHRYEQYF. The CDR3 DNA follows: TGTGCCAGCAGTGATGGACATCGATACGAGCAGTACTTC.

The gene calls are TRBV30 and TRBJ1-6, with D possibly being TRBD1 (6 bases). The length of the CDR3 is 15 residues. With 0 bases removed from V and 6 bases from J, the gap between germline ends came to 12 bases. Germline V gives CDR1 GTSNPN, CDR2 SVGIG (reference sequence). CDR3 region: CAWSVLQGVNSPLHF. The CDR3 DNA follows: TGTGCCTGGAGTGTACTACAGGGAGTTAATTCACCCCTCCACTTT.

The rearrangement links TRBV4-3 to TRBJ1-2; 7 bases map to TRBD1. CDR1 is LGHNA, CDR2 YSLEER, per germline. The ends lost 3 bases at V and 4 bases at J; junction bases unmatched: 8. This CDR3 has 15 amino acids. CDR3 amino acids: CASSHKGAGFYGYTF. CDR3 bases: TGCGCCAGCAGCCATAAGGGGGCGGGGTTCTATGGCTACACCTTC.

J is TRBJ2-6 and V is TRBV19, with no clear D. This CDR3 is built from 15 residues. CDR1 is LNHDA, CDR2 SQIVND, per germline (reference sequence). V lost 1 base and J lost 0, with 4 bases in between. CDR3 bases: TGTGCCAGTAGTATAGGCTACTCTGGGGCCAACGTCCTGACTTTC. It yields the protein CASSIGYSGANVLTF.

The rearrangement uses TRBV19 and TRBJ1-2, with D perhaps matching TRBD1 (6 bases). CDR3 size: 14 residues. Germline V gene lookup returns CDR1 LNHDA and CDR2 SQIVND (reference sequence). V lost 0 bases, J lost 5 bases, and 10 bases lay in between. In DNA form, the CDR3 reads TGTGCCAGTAGTATAGAGGCAGGGGCTTATGGCTACACCTTC. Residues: CASSIEAGAYGYTF.

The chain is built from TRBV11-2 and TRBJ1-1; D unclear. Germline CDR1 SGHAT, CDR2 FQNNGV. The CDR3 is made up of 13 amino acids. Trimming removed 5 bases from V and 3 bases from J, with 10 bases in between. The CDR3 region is CASSPRGDTEAFF. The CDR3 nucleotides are TGTGCCAGCAGCCCTCGGGGTGACACTGAAGCTTTCTTT.

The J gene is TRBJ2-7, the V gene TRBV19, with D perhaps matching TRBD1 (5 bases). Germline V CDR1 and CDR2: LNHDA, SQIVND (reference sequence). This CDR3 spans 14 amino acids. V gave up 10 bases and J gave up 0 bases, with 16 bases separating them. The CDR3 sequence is CATNAGLHSYEQYF. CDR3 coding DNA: TGTGCCACCAACGCAGGGCTCCACTCCTACGAGCAGTACTTC.

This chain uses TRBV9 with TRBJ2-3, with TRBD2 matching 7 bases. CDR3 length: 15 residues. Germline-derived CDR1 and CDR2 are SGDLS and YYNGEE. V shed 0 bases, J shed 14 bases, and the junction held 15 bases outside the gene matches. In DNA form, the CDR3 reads TGTGCCAGCAGCGTAGCCGGTACTAGCGCGGATTTTAGGTATTTT. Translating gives CASSVAGTSADFRYF.

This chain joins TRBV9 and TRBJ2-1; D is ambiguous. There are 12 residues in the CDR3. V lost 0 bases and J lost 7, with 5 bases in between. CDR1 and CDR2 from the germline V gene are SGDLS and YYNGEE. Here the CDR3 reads CASSVAENEQFF. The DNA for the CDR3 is TGTGCCAGCAGCGTAGCGGAGAATGAGCAGTTCTTC.

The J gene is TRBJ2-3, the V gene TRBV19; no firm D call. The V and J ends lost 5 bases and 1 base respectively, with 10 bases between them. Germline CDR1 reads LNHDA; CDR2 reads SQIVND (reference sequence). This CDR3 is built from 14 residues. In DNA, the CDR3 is TGTGCCAGTAGTGTGAAGGTCGGCACAGATACGCAGTATTTT. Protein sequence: CASSVKVGTDTQYF. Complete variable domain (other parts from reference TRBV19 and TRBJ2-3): DGGITQSPKYLFRKEGQNVTLSCEQNLNHDAMYWYRQDPGQGLRLIYYSQIVNDFQKGDIAEGYSVSREKKESFPLTVTSAQKNPTAFYLCASSVKVGTDTQYFGPGTRLTVL.

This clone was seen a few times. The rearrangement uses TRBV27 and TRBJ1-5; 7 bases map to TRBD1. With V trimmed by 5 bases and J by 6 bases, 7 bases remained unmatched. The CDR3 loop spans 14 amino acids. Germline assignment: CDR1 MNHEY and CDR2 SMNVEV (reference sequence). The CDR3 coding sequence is TGTGCCAGCAGTCCTAGGGGGCTTGGTCAGCCCCAGCATTTT. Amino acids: CASSPRGLGQPQHF.

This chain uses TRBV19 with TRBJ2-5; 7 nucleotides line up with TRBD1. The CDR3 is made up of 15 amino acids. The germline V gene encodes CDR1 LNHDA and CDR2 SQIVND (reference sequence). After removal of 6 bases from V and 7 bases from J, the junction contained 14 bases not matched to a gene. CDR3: CASRALGQGVGTQYF. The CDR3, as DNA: TGTGCCAGTAGGGCCCTGGGGCAGGGGGTAGGGACCCAGTACTTC.

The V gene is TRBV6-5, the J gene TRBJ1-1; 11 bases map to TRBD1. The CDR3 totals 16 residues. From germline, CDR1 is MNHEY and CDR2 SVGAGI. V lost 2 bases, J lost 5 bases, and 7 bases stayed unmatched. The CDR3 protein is CASSYLGTGGRTEAFF. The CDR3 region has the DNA TGTGCCAGCAGTTACCTCGGGACAGGGGGAAGGACTGAAGCTTTCTTT.

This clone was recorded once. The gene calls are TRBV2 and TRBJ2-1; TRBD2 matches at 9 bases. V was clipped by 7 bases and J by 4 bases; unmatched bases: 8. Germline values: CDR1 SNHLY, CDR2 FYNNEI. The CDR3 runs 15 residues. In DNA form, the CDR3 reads TGTGCCAGCATGCAGAGCGGGGGGCCTTACAATGAGCAGTTCTTC. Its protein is CASMQSGGPYNEQFF.

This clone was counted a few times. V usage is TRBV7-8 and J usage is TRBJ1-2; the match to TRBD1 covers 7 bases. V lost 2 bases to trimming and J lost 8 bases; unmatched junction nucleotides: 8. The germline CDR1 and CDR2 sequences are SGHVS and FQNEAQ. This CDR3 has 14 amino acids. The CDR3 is CASSLIQGVEGYTF. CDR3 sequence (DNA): TGTGCCAGCAGCTTAATCCAGGGGGTCGAAGGCTACACCTTC.

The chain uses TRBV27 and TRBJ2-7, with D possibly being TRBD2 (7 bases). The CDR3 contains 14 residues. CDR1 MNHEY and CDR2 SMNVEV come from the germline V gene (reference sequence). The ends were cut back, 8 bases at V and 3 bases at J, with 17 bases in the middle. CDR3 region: CASRRGPGGYEQYF. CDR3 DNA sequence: TGTGCCAGCCGGCGGGGGCCAGGAGGCTACGAGCAGTACTTC.

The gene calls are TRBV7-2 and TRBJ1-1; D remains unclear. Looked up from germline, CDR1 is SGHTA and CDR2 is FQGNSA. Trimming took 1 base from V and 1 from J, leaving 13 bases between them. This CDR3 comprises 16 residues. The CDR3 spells CASSLGGRLGNTEAFF. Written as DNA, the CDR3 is TGTGCCAGCAGCTTAGGAGGACGGCTAGGGAACACTGAAGCTTTCTTT.

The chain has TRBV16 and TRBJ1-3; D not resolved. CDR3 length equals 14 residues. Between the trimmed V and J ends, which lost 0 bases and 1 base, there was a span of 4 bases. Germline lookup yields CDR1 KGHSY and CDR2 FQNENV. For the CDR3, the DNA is TGTGCCAGCAGCCAATCGGTATCTGGAAACACCATATATTTT. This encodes CASSQSVSGNTIYF.

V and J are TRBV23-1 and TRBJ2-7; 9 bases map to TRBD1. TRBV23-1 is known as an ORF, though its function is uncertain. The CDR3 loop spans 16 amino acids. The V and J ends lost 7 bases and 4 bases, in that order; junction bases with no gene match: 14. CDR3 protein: CASTVFFRDRAYEQYF. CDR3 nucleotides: TGCGCCAGCACTGTCTTCTTCCGGGACAGGGCATACGAGCAGTACTTC.

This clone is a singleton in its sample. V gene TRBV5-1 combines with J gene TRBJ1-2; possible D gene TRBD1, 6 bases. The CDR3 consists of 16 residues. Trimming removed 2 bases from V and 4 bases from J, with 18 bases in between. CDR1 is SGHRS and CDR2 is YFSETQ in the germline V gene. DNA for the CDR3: TGCGCCAGCAGCTTAGGATCGAGTCGGGGGGCCTATGGCTACACCTTC. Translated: CASSLGSSRGAYGYTF.

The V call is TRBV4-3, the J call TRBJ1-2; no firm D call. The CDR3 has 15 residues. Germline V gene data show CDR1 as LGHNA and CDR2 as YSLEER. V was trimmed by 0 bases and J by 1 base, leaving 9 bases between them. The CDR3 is CASSQDQSDNYGYTF. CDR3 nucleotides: TGCGCCAGCAGCCAAGATCAGTCGGATAACTATGGCTACACCTTC.

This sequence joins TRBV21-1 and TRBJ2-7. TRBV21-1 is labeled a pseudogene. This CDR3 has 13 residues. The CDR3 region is CASSNLKVWEQYF. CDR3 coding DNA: TGTGCCAGCAGCAATTTGAAGGTGTGGGAGCAGTACTTC.

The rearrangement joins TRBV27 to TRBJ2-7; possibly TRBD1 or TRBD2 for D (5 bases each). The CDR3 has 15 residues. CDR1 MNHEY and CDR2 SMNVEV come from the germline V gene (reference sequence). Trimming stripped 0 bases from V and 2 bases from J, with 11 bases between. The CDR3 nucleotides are TGTGCCAGCAGTTTATCGGCAGGGACCCCCTACGAGCAGTACTTC. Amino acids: CASSLSAGTPYEQYF.

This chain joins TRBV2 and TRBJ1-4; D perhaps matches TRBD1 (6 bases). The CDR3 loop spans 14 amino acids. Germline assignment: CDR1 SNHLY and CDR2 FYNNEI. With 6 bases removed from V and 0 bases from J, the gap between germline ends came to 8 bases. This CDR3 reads CASRDSSTNEKLFF. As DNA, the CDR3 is TGTGCCAGCAGGGACAGTTCAACTAATGAAAAACTGTTTTTT.